The 28 T cell receptor beta chains in this list originate from one sample, sequenced in a study of OX40 agonist ivuxolimab in advanced cancers. The library was obtained by the immunoSEQ multiplex PCR assay. TCRdb obtained this table from immuneACCESS and retained in-frame rearrangements with V and J assigned. These tables miss some clones; where compared with another copy, unresolved V genes account for less than half of the shortfall, and the remainder is unexplained. The sample profile shows 55,000 to 70,000 clones; roughly 88% of them were found once. The ten largest clones take up roughly 3% of the sample. The sample consisted of CD4+ or CD8+ T cells sorted from blood, taken in a trial of the OX40 agonist ivuxolimab. These receptor sequences come from an adult with an advanced solid tumor such as melanoma, head and neck, liver or kidney cancer.

The V gene is TRBV6-1, the J gene TRBJ2-3, with D perhaps TRBD1 or TRBD2 (6 bases each). Germline V gene sequence: CDR1 MNHNS, CDR2 SASEGT. This CDR3 region has 15 residues. The V gene lost 9 bases and the J gene lost 1 base, with 17 bases spanning the gap. The CDR3 DNA sequence: TGTGCCAGTGTTTGGGGGGCGAAAGGCACAGATACGCAGTATTTT. Translating it yields CASVWGAKGTDTQYF.

This chain uses TRBV30 with TRBJ1-3, with D tentatively TRBD1 (6 bases). Germline CDR1 reads GTSNPN; CDR2 reads SVGIG (reference sequence). Between the trimmed V and J ends, which lost 3 bases and 2 bases, there was a span of 8 bases. The length of the CDR3 is 13 residues. The CDR3 is CAWRPGAGNTIYF. In DNA, the CDR3 is TGTGCCTGGAGACCAGGGGCTGGAAACACCATATATTTT.

The J gene is TRBJ2-7, the V gene TRBV7-2, with D maybe TRBD1 (6 bases). Trimming left V 8 bases short and J 0 bases short, with 20 bases between. CDR1 is SGHTA, CDR2 FQGNSA, per germline. The CDR3 totals 16 residues. CDR3 sequence reads: CASGARGRTDSYEQYF. The CDR3 region has the DNA TGTGCCAGCGGCGCCAGGGGACGGACAGACTCCTACGAGCAGTACTTC. Looking up the rest from reference TRBV7-2 and TRBJ2-7 gives the full variable domain: GAGVSQSPSNKVTEKGKDVELRCDPISGHTALYWYRQSLGQGLEFLIYFQGNSAPDKSGLPSDRFSAERTGGSVSTLTIQRTQQEDSAVYLCASGARGRTDSYEQYFGPGTRLTVT.

The chain couples TRBV7-3 to TRBJ2-3; D is perhaps TRBD2 (7 bases). Trimming shortened V by 5 bases and J by 5 bases, and 14 bases separated the two germline ends. The CDR3 length is 14 residues. The germline V gene encodes CDR1 SGHTA and CDR2 FQGTGA. Here the CDR3 reads CASSPAGAIDTQYF. The CDR3, as DNA: TGTGCCAGCAGCCCGGCGGGGGCTATAGATACGCAGTATTTT.

The genes are TRBV30 and TRBJ1-4; perhaps TRBD1 as D (6 bases). Trimming took off 0 bases at V and 7 bases at J, with 12 bases between the two ends. There are 14 residues in the CDR3. CDR1 is GTSNPN, CDR2 SVGIG, per germline (reference sequence). The CDR3 sequence is CAWSVWGQGEKLFF. CDR3 nucleotide sequence: TGTGCCTGGAGTGTATGGGGGCAGGGTGAAAAACTGTTTTTT.

The chain carries TRBV7-8 and TRBJ2-6; D is possibly TRBD1 or TRBD2 (5 bases each). Germline V gives CDR1 SGHVS, CDR2 FQNEAQ. Deletions cut 5 bases from V and 2 bases from J, with 13 bases between. The CDR3 has 16 residues. CDR3 in DNA: TGTGCCAGCAGCCCCCCCGGGGCAACTGGGGCCAACGTCCTGACTTTC. Encoded protein: CASSPPGATGANVLTF. The whole variable domain, remainder taken from reference TRBV7-8 and TRBJ2-6, is GAGVSQSPRYKVAKRGQDVALRCDPISGHVSLFWYQQALGQGPEFLTYFQNEAQLDKSGLPSDRFFAERPEGSVSTLKIQRTQQEDSAVYLCASSPPGATGANVLTFGAGSRLTVL.

The chain joins TRBV28 to TRBJ1-4, with 7 bases aligning to TRBD1. The CDR3 contains 17 residues. CDR1 MDHEN and CDR2 SYDVKM come from the germline V gene. V gave up 5 bases and J gave up 2 bases; unmatched junction bases: 11. Here the CDR3 reads CASSTLDRRRTNEKLFF. In DNA, the CDR3 is TGTGCCAGCAGTACCCTGGACAGGCGGCGGACTAATGAAAAACTGTTTTTT.

This chain links TRBV7-3 with TRBJ2-2; 7 bases agree with TRBD1. Per the germline V gene, CDR1 is SGHTA and CDR2 is FQGTGA. J gave up 5 bases and V 4 bases, and 1 base lay outside the gene matches. The CDR3 has 13 residues. The DNA of the CDR3 is TGTGCCAGCAGCTCCAGGGGGACCGGGGAGCTGTTTTTT. It translates to CASSSRGTGELFF.

V usage is TRBV7-2 and J usage is TRBJ2-7; 7 positions match TRBD2. The length of the CDR3 is 15 residues. V trimming: 0 bases; J trimming: 2 bases; junction bases outside the gene matches: 4. Germline CDR1 SGHTA, CDR2 FQGNSA. CDR3 coding DNA: TGTGCCAGCAGCTTAGCGGGGGGAGGGGCCTACGAGCAGTACTTC. This encodes CASSLAGGGAYEQYF.

This clone was counted a single time. The rearrangement joins TRBV5-1 to TRBJ1-1; D remains ambiguous. V lost 6 bases, J lost 3 bases, and 12 bases lay in between. This CDR3 is built from 13 residues. Germline lookup yields CDR1 SGHRS and CDR2 YFSETQ. CDR3 bases: TGCGCCAGCACCTTCTCCGAGTACACTGAAGCTTTCTTT. This sequence encodes CASTFSEYTEAFF.

This clone appeared once. The J gene is TRBJ2-5, the V gene TRBV15; 7 positions agree with TRBD1. The ends lost 0 bases at V and 2 bases at J; junction bases unmatched: 6. Per germline, CDR1 LNHNV and CDR2 YYDKDF (reference sequence). The CDR3 has 16 amino acids. CDR3 in DNA: TGTGCCACCAGCAGAGAGGCCCGGGACAGTCAAGAGACCCAGTACTTC. Amino acids: CATSREARDSQETQYF.

The rearrangement uses TRBV9 and TRBJ2-3; 10 bases fit TRBD2. V shed 3 bases, J shed 3 bases, and the junction held 7 bases outside the gene matches. CDR1 is SGDLS and CDR2 is YYNGEE in the germline V gene. This CDR3 is built from 16 residues. This CDR3 is CASSAGLAEGTDTQYF. CDR3 nucleotides: TGTGCCAGCAGCGCAGGACTAGCGGAAGGGACAGATACGCAGTATTTT. Using reference TRBV9 and TRBJ2-3 for the parts outside the CDR3, the full variable domain is DSGVTQTPKHLITATGQRVTLRCSPRSGDLSVYWYQQSLDQGLQFLIQYYNGEERAKGNILERFSAQQFPDLHSELNLSSLELGDSALYFCASSAGLAEGTDTQYFGPGTRLTVL.

The J gene is TRBJ2-2, the V gene TRBV19; D remains ambiguous. V was pared by 3 bases and J by 9 bases, with 14 bases between. Germline V gene sequence: CDR1 LNHDA, CDR2 SQIVND (reference sequence). The CDR3 extends over 14 amino acids. The CDR3 bases are TGTGCCAGTAGTATTGCCAACCTTGGAAGGGAGCTGTTTTTT. As protein: CASSIANLGRELFF.

The rearrangement links TRBV30 to TRBJ1-3; D call uncertain. CDR3 length equals 15 residues. CDR1 is GTSNPN and CDR2 is SVGIG in the germline V gene (reference sequence). V shed 2 bases and J shed 0 bases, with 11 bases lying between them. CDR3 sequence: CAWSQGRSSGNTIYF. The CDR3 DNA reads TGTGCCTGGAGTCAAGGACGGAGCTCTGGAAACACCATATATTTT.

The CDR3 protein is CASYPMPGQNEAFF. The DNA for the CDR3 is TGTGCCAGCTACCCAATGCCCGGACAGAATGAAGCTTTCTTT. V gene TRBV18 combines with J gene TRBJ1-1; perhaps TRBD1 as D (6 bases). The CDR3 runs to 14 residues. Per the germline V gene, CDR1 is KGHSH and CDR2 is LQKENI. The V end was cut by 7 bases, the J end by 7 bases, with 19 bases between.

The rearrangement uses TRBV7-2 and TRBJ1-2; D is perhaps TRBD1 (5 bases). CDR1 and CDR2 (germline): SGHTA, FQGNSA. The CDR3 runs to 14 residues. The V gene lost 3 bases and the J gene lost 6 bases, with 14 bases spanning the gap. CDR3 sequence: CASSFLQGLDGYTF. CDR3 DNA: TGTGCCAGCAGCTTTCTGCAGGGTCTTGATGGCTACACCTTC. The complete variable domain, with remaining parts taken from reference TRBV7-2 and TRBJ1-2, reads GAGVSQSPSNKVTEKGKDVELRCDPISGHTALYWYRQSLGQGLEFLIYFQGNSAPDKSGLPSDRFSAERTGGSVSTLTIQRTQQEDSAVYLCASSFLQGLDGYTFGSGTRLTVV.

This chain joins TRBV19 and TRBJ1-5, with D uncertain. Germline CDR1 is LNHDA and CDR2 is SQIVND (reference sequence). Trimming took off 9 bases at V and 0 bases at J, with 15 bases between the two ends. The CDR3 has 15 residues. CDR3 loop: CASTSRTYSNQPQHF. CDR3 coding DNA: TGTGCCAGCACGTCAAGGACCTATAGCAATCAGCCCCAGCATTTT.

The chain links TRBV14 to TRBJ1-2, with D hard to call. This CDR3 region has 13 residues. The germline gives CDR1 SGHDN, CDR2 FVKESK. The ends were cut back, 4 bases at V and 3 bases at J, with 9 bases in the middle. The CDR3 sequence: CASSPGTDYGYTF. The DNA for the CDR3 is TGTGCCAGCAGCCCCGGAACAGACTATGGCTACACCTTC.

The table lists this clone with a count of one. The chain recombines TRBV15 with TRBJ2-7, with no clear D. Trimming shortened V by 6 bases and J by 0 bases, and 12 bases separated the two germline ends. Germline CDR1 and CDR2: LNHNV and YYDKDF (reference sequence). There are 14 residues in the CDR3. The chain's CDR3 is CATSRIPLSYEQYF. DNA of the CDR3: TGTGCCACCAGTCGGATACCACTCTCCTACGAGCAGTACTTC.

This clone was counted only a few times. This chain links TRBV28 with TRBJ1-6, with 8 nucleotides matching TRBD1. CDR1 and CDR2 from the germline V gene are MDHEN and SYDVKM. The CDR3 sequence is 14 residues long. The V segment lost 3 bases and the J segment 9 bases; nucleotides outside the gene matches: 4. The CDR3 nucleotides are TGTGCCAGCAGTTTCCCAGGGGGCCGTTCACCCCTCCACTTT. This translates into CASSFPGGRSPLHF. Full variable domain (remainder filled in from reference TRBV28 and TRBJ1-6): DVKVTQSSRYLVKRTGEKVFLECVQDMDHENMFWYRQDPGLGLRLIYFSYDVKMKEKGDIPEGYSVSREKKERFSLILESASTNQTSMYLCASSFPGGRSPLHFGNGTRLTVT.

V gene TRBV5-1 combines with J gene TRBJ2-3; D may be TRBD1 or TRBD2 (5 bases each). This CDR3 spans 14 amino acids. The V and J ends lost 6 bases and 6 bases respectively, with 17 bases between them. Looked up from germline, CDR1 is SGHRS and CDR2 is YFSETQ. This CDR3 is CASTTTGPGDTQYF. DNA of the CDR3: TGCGCCAGCACTACTACGGGACCTGGGGATACGCAGTATTTT.

V is TRBV6-5 and J is TRBJ1-6; no reliable D call. Trimming pared 7 bases from V and 10 bases from J, leaving 17 bases between. Germline V gene lookup returns CDR1 MNHEY and CDR2 SVGAGI. The CDR3 covers 14 residues. The CDR3, as DNA: TGTGCCAGCACCACAATTCTCGATAGGTCACCCCTCCACTTT. Protein: CASTTILDRSPLHF.

CDR3 nucleotide sequence: TGTGCCAGCGAAGGGGGCCCCCGCGGGGATTCACCCCTCCACTTT. Translating it yields CASEGGPRGDSPLHF. The rearrangement uses TRBV6-1 and TRBJ1-6, with 7 nucleotides matching TRBD1. In germline, CDR1 is MNHNS, CDR2 SASEGT. CDR3 length: 15 residues. The trim removed 8 bases at V and 8 bases at J, leaving 12 bases unmatched.

This CDR3 is CASSFMKTRWSYEQYF. The CDR3 bases are TGTGCCAGCAGTTTCATGAAGACCCGCTGGTCCTACGAGCAGTACTTC. This chain joins TRBV28 and TRBJ2-7; no firm D call. Deletions cut 3 bases from V and 1 base from J, with 16 bases between. The CDR3 totals 16 residues. CDR1 and CDR2 from the germline V gene are MDHEN and SYDVKM.

The chain has TRBV18 and TRBJ1-6; TRBD1 is a possible D gene (5 bases). Germline V CDR1 and CDR2: KGHSH, LQKENI. V gave up 2 bases and J gave up 8 bases, with 16 bases separating them. The CDR3 length is 16 residues. The CDR3: CASSPEAAAGHSPLHF. For the CDR3, the DNA is TGTGCCAGCTCACCAGAGGCGGCAGCAGGGCATTCACCCCTCCACTTT. Complete variable domain (other parts from reference TRBV18 and TRBJ1-6): NAGVMQNPRHLVRRRGQEARLRCSPMKGHSHVYWYRQLPEEGLKFMVYLQKENIIDESGMPKERFSAEFPKEGPSILRIQQVVRGDSAAYFCASSPEAAAGHSPLHFGNGTRLTVT.

The J gene is TRBJ2-5, the V gene TRBV7-9; tentative D call: TRBD2 (5 bases). Germline CDR1 is SEHNR and CDR2 is FQNEAQ (reference sequence). The CDR3 is made up of 13 amino acids. V shed 1 base and J shed 5 bases, with 8 bases lying between them. The DNA for the CDR3 is TGTGCCAGCAGCTTAGGAGGGATTGAGACCCAGTACTTC. It is translated as CASSLGGIETQYF.

The genes are TRBV6-1 and TRBJ1-2; D possibly corresponds to TRBD1 (6 bases). This CDR3 has 15 residues. Germline V CDR1 and CDR2: MNHNS, SASEGT. Trimming pared 11 bases from V and 4 bases from J, leaving 23 bases between. CDR3 sequence reads: CACVSGGATRYGYTF. CDR3 sequence (DNA): TGTGCCTGCGTATCGGGGGGGGCTACCCGCTATGGCTACACCTTC.

The chain has TRBV5-4 and TRBJ1-4; a weak D match, TRBD1 (5 bases). Germline V CDR1 and CDR2: SGHNT, YYREEE (reference sequence). V lost 4 bases and J lost 4, with 11 bases in between. The CDR3 runs to 14 residues. The CDR3 sequence is CASSPDSFNEKLFF. The CDR3 bases are TGTGCCAGCAGCCCTGACAGCTTTAATGAAAAACTGTTTTTT. The variable domain in full, completed from reference TRBV5-4 and TRBJ1-4, reads ETGVTQSPTHLIKTRGQQVTLRCSSQSGHNTVSWYQQALGQGPQFIFQYYREEENGRGNFPPRFSGLQFPNYSSELNVNALELDDSALYLCASSPDSFNEKLFFGSGTQLSVL.